This T cell receptor (beta chain) was recorded in a study of shared clonotypes between healthy human individuals. Study at large: Researchers drew samples from two women and a few men aged 18 to 49.

J was trimmed by 1 base and V by 6 bases; bases with no gene match: 8. CDR3 length: 15 residues. Germline-derived CDR1 and CDR2 are MDHEN and SYDVKM. Some clones are missing from TCRdb's copy, which holds only in-frame ones; the method was immunoSEQ multiplex PCR. This table holds more than 1.2 million clones, approximately 98.5% found once. Sequenced material: naive CD4+ T cells sorted from blood. Sample subset: CD45RA+ positively selected. The chain joins TRBV28 to TRBJ2-7; 8 nucleotides align to TRBD1. This TCR came from a man under 40 in good health. CDR3: CASRPTGTGSYEQYF. The DNA for the CDR3 is TGTGCCAGCAGACCCACCGGGACAGGTTCCTACGAGCAGTACTTC.